This T cell receptor (beta chain) was sequenced for a study of patients and donors after allogeneic stem cell transplantation. This clonotype was seen more than once but under ten times. This CDR3 region has 11 residues. Trimming stripped 7 bases from V and 5 bases from J, with 5 bases between. The germline gives CDR1 MNHEY, CDR2 SVGEGT. A single record per CDR3 protein comes from TCRdb applying MiXCR to the RT-PCR reads. The data contain about 40,000 distinct CDR3 sequences, 25% to 35% of them singletons. The V call is TRBV6-2 or TRBV6-3, the J call TRBJ2-2; D is uncertain. This sequence originates from a human donor who was either an allogeneic HSCT recipient or a stem cell or donor lymphocyte infusion donor (not recorded which). It is not recorded whose cells these are; they may come from a transplant donor. The specimen was blood, either unsorted or a sorted T cell fraction (not recorded which). The chain's CDR3 is CASTRTGELFF. The CDR3 DNA follows: TGTGCCAGCACACGGACCGGGGAGCTGTTTTTT.